Presented here are 18 T cell receptor beta chains from one specimen sequenced in a study of cytomegalovirus exposure and HLA in healthy donors. PCR primers comprised 60 Vbeta and 13 Jbeta primers. Clones were read by immunoSEQ multiplex PCR, and TCRdb kept only the in-frame ones, dropping some. The sample includes roughly 150,000 clones, 80% to 85% of them seen just once. Sequenced: PBMCs. The receptor source for this set is a female donor in good health and CMV-seronegative.

V and J are TRBV28 and TRBJ2-7, with 14 bases matching TRBD2. CDR1 and CDR2 (germline): MDHEN, SYDVKM. J lost 4 bases, V lost 4 bases, and 3 bases had no gene match. This CDR3 has 15 amino acids. CDR3: CASSWGLAGEYEQYF. The CDR3 coding sequence is TGTGCCAGCAGTTGGGGACTAGCGGGAGAGTACGAGCAGTACTTC. The entire variable domain, with the rest obtained from reference TRBV28 and TRBJ2-7, is as follows: DVKVTQSSRYLVKRTGEKVFLECVQDMDHENMFWYRQDPGLGLRLIYFSYDVKMKEKGDIPEGYSVSREKKERFSLILESASTNQTSMYLCASSWGLAGEYEQYFGPGTRLTVT.

The gene calls are TRBV7-9 and TRBJ2-2; TRBD2 aligns across 9 bases. The CDR3 has 17 amino acids. With V trimmed by 4 bases and J by 3 bases, 9 bases remained unmatched. Germline CDR1 reads SEHNR; CDR2 reads FQNEAQ (reference sequence). The CDR3 sequence: CASSYSGSGRYTGELFF. The CDR3 DNA follows: TGTGCCAGCAGCTATAGCGGGAGCGGACGATACACCGGGGAGCTGTTTTTT.

This rearrangement joins TRBV5-1 to TRBJ1-5; D gene unclear. V lost 2 bases, J lost 7 bases, and 10 bases lay in between. Germline values: CDR1 SGHRS, CDR2 YFSETQ. CDR3 length: 13 amino acids. The CDR3: CASSFEGEQPQHF. The CDR3 DNA is TGCGCCAGCAGCTTCGAGGGTGAGCAGCCCCAGCATTTT. Based on the CDR3 plus reference TRBV5-1 and TRBJ1-5, the full variable domain is KAGVTQTPRYLIKTRGQQVTLSCSPISGHRSVSWYQQTPGQGLQFLFEYFSETQRNKGNFPGRFSGRQFSNSRSEMNVSTLELGDSALYLCASSFEGEQPQHFGDGTRLSIL.

The gene calls are TRBV5-1 and TRBJ2-1, with D perhaps matching TRBD1 (6 bases). Germline lookup yields CDR1 SGHRS and CDR2 YFSETQ. Trimming pared 0 bases from V and 8 bases from J, leaving 12 bases between. There are 14 residues in the CDR3. CDR3 sequence (DNA): TGCGCCAGCAGCTTGGCACAGGGCAGAGATGAGCAGTTCTTC. Residues: CASSLAQGRDEQFF.

A few counts support this clone. The chain recombines TRBV2 with TRBJ1-5; TRBD1 aligns across 8 bases. V lost 6 bases to trimming and J lost 1 base; unmatched junction nucleotides: 5. Germline values: CDR1 SNHLY, CDR2 FYNNEI. The CDR3 spans 15 residues. The CDR3 protein is CASRTTGASNQPQHF. In DNA form, the CDR3 reads TGTGCCAGCAGGACGACAGGGGCGAGCAATCAGCCCCAGCATTTT.

The CDR3 loop is CASLIQGATYEQYF. In nucleotides, the CDR3 is TGTGCCAGCCTTATCCAGGGGGCGACCTACGAGCAGTACTTC. This chain links TRBV5-8 with TRBJ2-7; 8 bases are shared with TRBD1. Per the germline V gene, CDR1 is SGHTS and CDR2 is YDEGEE. The CDR3 runs to 14 residues. V lost 7 bases, J lost 2 bases, and 8 bases stayed unmatched.

The chain uses TRBV27 and TRBJ1-2; 9 positions agree with TRBD1. V dropped 5 bases and J dropped 7; count of bases not matched to a gene: 5. CDR3 length equals 13 residues. The germline gives CDR1 MNHEY, CDR2 SMNVEV (reference sequence). CDR3 amino acids: CASSQIQGAGYTF. The CDR3 coding sequence is TGTGCCAGCAGTCAGATACAGGGGGCTGGCTACACCTTC.

The V call is TRBV28, the J call TRBJ1-1, with a tentative D call TRBD1 (5 bases). V was pared by 7 bases and J by 1 base, with 16 bases between. The germline CDR1 and CDR2 sequences are MDHEN and SYDVKM. The CDR3 loop spans 15 amino acids. This CDR3 reads CASTASRGGNTEAFF. The DNA of the CDR3 is TGTGCCAGCACCGCCAGTAGGGGTGGGAACACTGAAGCTTTCTTT. Full variable domain (remainder filled in from reference TRBV28 and TRBJ1-1): DVKVTQSSRYLVKRTGEKVFLECVQDMDHENMFWYRQDPGLGLRLIYFSYDVKMKEKGDIPEGYSVSREKKERFSLILESASTNQTSMYLCASTASRGGNTEAFFGQGTRLTVV.

The V and J genes are TRBV28 and TRBJ2-7; 8 bases fit TRBD1. Trimming removed 6 bases from V and 8 bases from J; junction bases left unmatched: 9. CDR3 length: 13 amino acids. CDR1 and CDR2 (germline): MDHEN, SYDVKM. The CDR3 sequence: CASSPGTGGKQYF. CDR3 DNA: TGTGCCAGCAGCCCCGGGACAGGTGGTAAGCAGTACTTC.

This sequence joins TRBV19 and TRBJ2-6, with TRBD2 identical over 12 bases. The CDR3 is made up of 19 amino acids. After removal of 6 bases from V and 0 bases from J, the junction contained 9 bases not matched to a gene. Germline-derived CDR1 and CDR2 are LNHDA and SQIVND (reference sequence). The CDR3 protein is CASRGRTSGTSSGANVLTF. In DNA, the CDR3 is TGTGCCAGTAGAGGTAGGACTAGCGGGACCAGCTCTGGGGCCAACGTCCTGACTTTC.

This chain uses TRBV4-1 with TRBJ2-7, with 9 nucleotides matching TRBD1. Per the germline V gene, CDR1 is MGHRA and CDR2 is YSYEKL. Trimming took 4 bases from V and 7 from J; bases not matched to a gene: 14. This CDR3 is built from 16 residues. The CDR3 here is CASSLKGGTGLGEQYF. The DNA for the CDR3 is TGCGCCAGCAGCCTCAAAGGCGGGACAGGGTTGGGTGAGCAGTACTTC.

This chain uses TRBV2 with TRBJ2-7; the D gene is possibly TRBD2 (5 bases). The CDR3 sequence is 12 residues long. Trimming took 4 bases from V and 4 from J, leaving 8 bases between them. Germline lookup yields CDR1 SNHLY and CDR2 FYNNEI. The CDR3 bases are TGTGCCAGCAGTGGGGAGAGTTACGAGCAGTACTTC. Protein sequence: CASSGESYEQYF.

The V gene is TRBV27, the J gene TRBJ2-7; 7 bases are shared with TRBD2. CDR1 and CDR2 from the germline V gene are MNHEY and SMNVEV (reference sequence). Trimming removed 4 bases from V and 4 bases from J; junction bases left unmatched: 7. The CDR3 consists of 14 residues. CDR3 nucleotide sequence: TGTGCCAGCAGTTGGATGGCGGGGGTTTACGAGCAGTACTTC. Its translation is CASSWMAGVYEQYF.

The J gene is TRBJ2-2, the V gene TRBV2, with a weak D call TRBD1 (5 bases). The CDR3 is 14 residues long. V lost 3 bases, J lost 4 bases, and 9 bases lay in between. Germline CDR1 is SNHLY and CDR2 is FYNNEI. In DNA form, the CDR3 reads TGTGCCAGCAGTGATATTAGGGGCACCGGGGAGCTGTTTTTT. The encoded protein is CASSDIRGTGELFF.

The chain combines TRBV19 with TRBJ2-5; no clear D. The CDR3 consists of 12 residues. Germline V CDR1 and CDR2: LNHDA, SQIVND (reference sequence). V was cut by 6 bases and J by 5 bases, with 10 bases left in between. The CDR3 sequence is CASRSPVETQYF. The CDR3 DNA sequence: TGTGCCAGTAGGTCCCCGGTGGAGACCCAGTACTTC.

The chain has TRBV7-6 and TRBJ2-3, with 13 bases aligning to TRBD2. Germline lookup yields CDR1 SGHVS and CDR2 FNYEAQ. The CDR3 is 16 amino acids. V trimming: 5 bases; J trimming: 4 bases; junction bases outside the gene matches: 6. The CDR3 DNA is TGTGCCAGCAGCCCCACTAGCGGGAGGGCCGCAGATACGCAGTATTTT. Translation: CASSPTSGRAADTQYF.

The chain joins TRBV7-9 to TRBJ1-2; no reliable D call. This CDR3 region has 13 residues. Trimming took 5 bases from V and 2 from J, leaving 9 bases between them. Germline CDR1 SEHNR, CDR2 FQNEAQ (reference sequence). The CDR3 sequence is CASSDETNYGYTF. CDR3 nucleotide sequence: TGTGCCAGCAGCGATGAAACAAACTATGGCTACACCTTC.

This chain joins TRBV7-6 and TRBJ1-1; the D gene is possibly TRBD1 (6 bases). This CDR3 has 15 residues. Trimming removed 0 bases at V and 2 bases at J, with 10 bases between. Germline V lookup: CDR1 SGHVS, CDR2 FNYEAQ. This CDR3 reads CASSLAGGGNTEAFF. The CDR3 nucleotides read TGTGCCAGCAGCTTAGCAGGGGGGGGAAACACTGAAGCTTTCTTT.